A selection of T cell receptor beta chains follows, all from one sample in a study of shared clonotypes between healthy human individuals. The assay was immunoSEQ multiplex PCR, and TCRdb's table has in-frame clones only and misses some. The sample yields about 2.1 million clones, 80% to 95% seen once. Specimen: naive CD8+ T cells from PBMCs. These receptors all come from a man between 18 and 35 years old in good health. Some clones in this sample may be carry-over from other donors' samples. CDR3s include the opening cysteine and the closing phenylalanine or tryptophan. Each record gives: CDR3 length, V gene, J gene, clone size, D gene, CDR3 DNA, CDR3 protein. A D gene is named only where the DNA matches it firmly. Part of the rows lack a size; the others show once, few, many or a class for expanded clones.

12	TRBV25-1	TRBJ2-5	.	TRBD1	TGTGCCAGCAGTGAATGGGACAGGGGGTTGTACTTC	CASSEWDRGLYF
14	TRBV7-9	TRBJ2-1	.	.	TGTGCCAGCAGATCACCTACGGGGTACAATGAGCAGTTCTTC	CASRSPTGYNEQFF
14	TRBV5-8	TRBJ1-2	.	.	TGTGCCAGCAGCTTCGGCAGAACTAACTATGGCTACACCTTC	CASSFGRTNYGYTF
13	TRBV7-3	TRBJ2-1	once	.	TGTGCCAGCAGCTTAACTCTGGGGAATGAGCAGTTCTTC	CASSLTLGNEQFF
13	TRBV6-1	TRBJ1-2	.	.	TGTGCCACCCACCCCAGGGGCGAATCTAGCTACACCTTC	CATHPRGESSYTF
13	TRBV28	TRBJ2-3	.	.	TGTGCCAGCAGCCGAGGGGGTGCAGATACGCAGTATTTT	CASSRGGADTQYF
14	TRBV15	TRBJ1-5	.	TRBD1	TGTGCCACCAGCAGCGACAGGGGGGATCAGCCCCAGCATTTT	CATSSDRGDQPQHF
15	TRBV15	TRBJ2-5	.	TRBD2	TGTGCCACCAGCAGAACTAGCGCCGCCAAGGGGACCCAGTACTTC	CATSRTSAAKGTQYF
13	TRBV7-3	TRBJ2-5	.	TRBD1	TGTGCCAGCAGCCCGGACAGGGCTAGTCCCCAGTACTTC	CASSPDRASPQYF
16	TRBV4-3	TRBJ2-1	.	TRBD2	TGCGCCAGCAGCCAGCTAGCGGGAGGGCTCTACAATGAGCAGTTCTTC	CASSQLAGGLYNEQFF
15	TRBV11-1	TRBJ2-1	once	.	TGTGCCAGCAGCTTAACCGCCAGCTCCTACAATGAGCAGTTCTTC	CASSLTASSYNEQFF
13	TRBV5-4	TRBJ2-1	.	.	TGTGCCAGCAGCTTGTATTTGGTGGGGGAGCAGTTCTTC	CASSLYLVGEQFF
12	TRBV19	TRBJ2-3	.	.	TGTGCCAGTAGTATAAGTGGAGATACGCAGTATTTT	CASSISGDTQYF